The following is a T cell receptor (beta chain) sequence with its context. This clonotype was detected ten times or more. It has no known antigen specificity. No base quality values were provided; no much bigger clone lies one nucleotide off. The record originates from a study of T cells in Graves' hyperthyroidism and ophthalmopathy (dated by TCRdb to the late 2010s). Notes on the research overall: TCR V-J signatures able to tell the groups apart were searched for in a discovery cohort of 100 or so patients, of whom under 45 had Graves' ophthalmopathy and more than 55 had stable Graves' hyperthyroidism. Prospective prediction of ophthalmopathy was tested in an independent validation cohort of 18 to 20 hyperthyroidism patients and 17 patients who later progressed to ophthalmopathy. The roughly 99 discovery patients were divided at random into training and test sets in a 7:3 ratio. In over five Graves' hyperthyroidism patients, the study also compared T-cell repertoires from thyroid tissue with T-cell repertoires from blood. Following sampling, methimazole starting at 30 mg daily was given to hyperthyroidism patients, and high-dose intravenous methylprednisolone was given to ophthalmopathy patients. The paper reports TCR Vbeta CDR3 sequencing of roughly 140 peripheral blood samples: 43 ophthalmopathy, 70 to 85 hyperthyroidism and roughly 17 progressor patients. The full study reports these points: Blood samples also contained most of the expanded thyroid clonotypes (frequency above 0.001), which suggests that blood repertoires may reflect thyroid immune responses. In cross-validation, a model built on a 13 V-J signature told ophthalmopathy apart from stable hyperthyroidism with about 90% sensitivity and 81% to 82% specificity, and in testing the same model reached 80%/75%. In validation, progression to ophthalmopathy was predicted by the model with roughly 69% sensitivity and 72.22% specificity, a median of around 5.9 months before onset. Sample size was not statistically predetermined, and investigators were not blinded to group allocation.

V gives up 5 bases and J gives up 5 bases, and the segment between their germline ends measures 13 bases. Taken from the germline V gene, the CDR1 and CDR2 loops are SGHTA and FQGNSA. Spanning cysteine to phenylalanine, the CDR3 consists of 14 amino acids. The retained sequence is limited to the CDR3, 42 bases, with the frame set at the first base. Any patient with an uncontrolled infection, another autoimmune disease, pregnancy or lactation was excluded. Diagnoses were based on clinical symptoms, serum thyroxine and TRAb, thyroid ultrasound and orbital computed tomography. Total RNA was extracted with Trizol reagent, and quality was checked on an Agilent 2100 Bioanalyzer. The TCR beta CDR3 regions were amplified from the RNA transcripts. For the first round of RT-PCR on the TCR CDR3, the HTBI primer set was used together with the Qiagen OneStep RT-PCR kit. The libraries were constructed in a second round of multiplex PCR and then size-selected and purified. Paired-end sequencing of the libraries was performed with 100 bp reads on an Illumina HiSeq2000. The paper's data handling went like this. Raw data were processed with SOAPnuke, discarding reads with adapters, uncalled bases, mean Phred below 15, or no exact constant-primer or identifier match. High-quality paired reads were merged with COPE v1.2.5, and unique nucleotide sequences were defined as clonotypes. MiTCR v1.1 was used to align the clonotypes against IMGT TRBV, TRBD and TRBJ reference segments. Analysis was restricted to V-J combinations with a frequency above 0.0001, which covered 98% to 99.2% of repertoires. The TCS score was defined as F50 (clonal expansion) divided by E x V (chaos), with BLOSUM62-based TCRdist calculated between CDR3 peptides within each V-J. Welch's t-statistics and random forest reduced fewer than 550 V-J features to 13, which were used in a naive Bayes classifier (R e1071). The Morisita-Horn index was used to measure how similar the thyroid and blood repertoires were. TCRdb reprocessed the public reads (quality trimming at Q25 with fastp, clone calling with MiXCR) and kept in-frame beta chains. When rows share a CDR3 protein, they turn into one entry using the most common DNA and genes. The V and J calls here are based on TCRdb, not the publication. This sample gives over 650,000 distinct CDR3 sequences in total; roughly 46% of them show up just once. The top ten clonotypes cover under 8% of the sample.

The V and J segments used are TRBV7-2 and TRBJ1-3; no confident D gene assignment can be made. The TCR was taken from an adult man with Graves' disease, either hyperthyroidism or ophthalmopathy (not recorded which). Specimen: peripheral blood or thyroid tissue (not recorded which). The CDR3 reads as follows: CASSPRLTRNTIYF. In nucleotide form, the sequence is TGTGCCAGCAGCCCCCGGTTGACACGAAACACCATATATTTT.